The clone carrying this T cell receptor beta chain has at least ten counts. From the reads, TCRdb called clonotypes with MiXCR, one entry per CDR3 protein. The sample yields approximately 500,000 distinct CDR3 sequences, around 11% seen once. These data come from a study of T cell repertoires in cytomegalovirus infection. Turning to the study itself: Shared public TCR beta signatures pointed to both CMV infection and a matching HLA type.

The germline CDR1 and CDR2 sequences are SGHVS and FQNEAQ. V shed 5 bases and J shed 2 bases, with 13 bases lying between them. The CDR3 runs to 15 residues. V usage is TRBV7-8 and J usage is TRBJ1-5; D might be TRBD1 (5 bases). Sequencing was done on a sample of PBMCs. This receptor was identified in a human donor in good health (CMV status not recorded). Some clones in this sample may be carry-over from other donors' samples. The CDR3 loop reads CASSTRGQGNQPQHF. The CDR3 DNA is TGTGCCAGCAGCACTAGAGGACAAGGCAATCAGCCCCAGCATTTT.